The 5 T cell receptor beta chains reported below all come from one sample, sequenced in a study of blood T cell repertoires in COVID-19. Only in-frame clones appear in the TCRdb table, and some are missing; sequencing was by immunoSEQ multiplex PCR. The data hold roughly 240,000 clones, with 70% to 90% observed a single time. Sequencing used PBMCs or T cells enriched from blood (not recorded which). The receptors were sampled from a middle-aged woman with acute COVID-19.

The chain carries TRBV19 and TRBJ2-7; the D gene is possibly TRBD1 (5 bases). V was trimmed by 5 bases and J by 0 bases, leaving 11 bases between them. The CDR3 runs 14 residues. Germline values: CDR1 LNHDA, CDR2 SQIVND (reference sequence). CDR3 sequence reads: CASSEQRGSYEQYF. CDR3 DNA sequence: TGTGCCAGTAGTGAACAAAGGGGCTCCTACGAGCAGTACTTC.

This clone was counted a few times. The J gene is TRBJ2-7, the V gene TRBV5-1; 7 bases match TRBD2. CDR1 and CDR2 (germline): SGHRS, YFSETQ. The CDR3 contains 18 residues. Trimming at V came to 3 bases and at J to 3 bases, leaving 18 bases not matched to a gene. The CDR3 region has the DNA TGCGCCAGCAGCTCACTGGGGGGTCTTAGCGGGTTGGACTACGAGCAGTACTTC. Its translation: CASSSLGGLSGLDYEQYF.

The chain joins TRBV10-1 to TRBJ2-7; 12 nucleotides match TRBD2. The CDR3 extends over 17 amino acids. V lost 7 bases, J lost 2 bases, and 12 bases stayed unmatched. CDR1 and CDR2 (germline): WNHNN, SYGVQD (reference sequence). The CDR3 coding sequence is TGCGCCAGCACCGCGACTAGCGGGAGAAAGAACACCTACGAGCAGTACGTC. Its translation: CASTATSGRKNTYEQYV.

The genes are TRBV6-2 or TRBV6-3 and TRBJ2-7; 13 nucleotides align to TRBD2. V shed 6 bases and J 1 base; nucleotides not matched to a gene: 9. Germline CDR1 reads MNHEY; CDR2 reads SVGEGT. The CDR3 extends over 17 amino acids. The CDR3 region is CASSPRTSGSTSYEQYV. The CDR3 DNA reads TGTGCCAGCAGCCCTCGGACTAGCGGGAGTACGTCCTACGAGCAGTACGTC.

The J gene is TRBJ1-6, the V gene TRBV19; D might be TRBD1 (5 bases). Germline assignment: CDR1 LNHDA and CDR2 SQIVND (reference sequence). V was trimmed by 7 bases and J by 5 bases, leaving 12 bases between them. The length of the CDR3 is 14 residues. CDR3 region: CASTQTVNNSPLHF. DNA for the CDR3: TGTGCCAGTACCCAGACAGTGAATAATTCACCCCTCCACTTT.